The rows below give T cell receptor beta chains drawn from one sample of a study of T cells in Graves' hyperthyroidism and ophthalmopathy. TCRdb called the multiplex PCR reads again in MiXCR, with one record for every CDR3 protein. The data hold roughly 710,000 distinct CDR3 sequences, with around 40% observed a single time. Input material: blood. The receptor set was obtained from a woman in her thirties or forties with Graves' hyperthyroidism. The CDR3 runs from the conserved cysteine through the conserved F or W. Each record gives: D gene, clone size, J gene, V gene, CDR3 DNA, CDR3 protein. The D gene is left open where the match is weak. Clone size appears in some rows only: once, few, many, or a class for an expanded clone.

- | - | TRBJ2-1 | TRBV20-1 | TGCAGTGCTAGCACGTTAGCTGGTAATGAGCAGTTCTTC | CSASTLAGNEQFF
- | few | TRBJ1-1 | TRBV5-6 | TGTGCCAGCAGCCGCGACCCTTTGAACACTGAAGCTTTCTTT | CASSRDPLNTEAFF
TRBD1 | few | TRBJ1-2 | TRBV9 | TGTGCCAGCAGCGGCGGCTCGGACAGGGGAGGGGGCGACTATGGCTACACCTTC | CASSGGSDRGGGDYGYTF
TRBD2 | - | TRBJ2-1 | TRBV11-1 | TGTGCCAGCAGCTCGGGGGGGCTTAATGAGCAGTTCTTC | CASSSGGLNEQFF
TRBD1 | few | TRBJ2-7 | TRBV20-1 | TGCAGTGCTGCAACCCCGGGACAGGGGGCTTACGAGCAGTACTTC | CSAATPGQGAYEQYF
- | few | TRBJ1-2 | TRBV12-3/TRBV12-4 | TGTGCCAGCAGTCTACACACGATAGCTAACTATGGCTACACCTTC | CASSLHTIANYGYTF
- | - | TRBJ2-7 | TRBV6-5 | TGTGCCAGTGAAAAAGGCTACGAGCAGTACTTC | CASEKGYEQYF
TRBD1 | few | TRBJ2-5 | TRBV28 | TGTGCCAGCAGCAGGGACAGCGGCGTGACCCAGTACTTC | CASSRDSGVTQYF
- | - | TRBJ2-2 | TRBV15 | TGTGCCACCAGCAGAGATCGGGGGTCGAACACCGGGGAGCTGTTTTTT | CATSRDRGSNTGELFF
TRBD2 | - | TRBJ2-5 | TRBV7-2 | TGTGCCAGCAGCTTACGTCTAGCGGCGGAGACCCAGTACTTC | CASSLRLAAETQYF
- | - | TRBJ1-3 | TRBV11-2 | TGTGCCAGCAGCTTACGCTCTGTGCCTATACTCTCTGGAAACACCATATATTTT | CASSLRSVPILSGNTIYF
- | many | TRBJ1-2 | TRBV7-2 | TGTGCCAGCAGCTTAGGGTATCGCTGCACCTTC | CASSLGYRCTF
TRBD1 | many | TRBJ1-2 | TRBV7-2 | TGTGCCAGCAGCTCTCACCGACAGGGCGCAGGCTACACCTTC | CASSSHRQGAGYTF
- | - | TRBJ1-4 | TRBV14 | TGTGCCAGCAGCCAAAGGACCCGAAACCAACCCGAAAAACTGTTTTTT | CASSQRTRNQPEKLFF
- | - | TRBJ2-7 | TRBV20-1 | TGCAGTGCCGGGGGACAGAGTTTCTACGAGCAGTACTTC | CSAGGQSFYEQYF